In its sample, the clone carrying this T cell receptor beta chain was seen once. Its antigen is still unknown. The CDR3 contains 15 residues. V was trimmed by 0 bases and J by 4 bases, leaving 11 bases between them. CDR1 SGHRS and CDR2 YFSETQ come from the germline V gene. This record belongs to a study of PD-1 blockade in classical Hodgkin lymphoma. Overall study results and limits: Relative to healthy donors, newly diagnosed patients reportedly had lower baseline TCR diversity, which was reported as lower still in relapsed/refractory patients. Nothing has yet pinned down what causes the repertoire differences, possibly disease activity or prior therapy.

The time point: newly diagnosed, previously untreated cHL patient sample. The study purified CD4+ T cells from thawed PBMCs using magnetic negative selection. Clones were sequenced by immunoSEQ multiplex PCR, and TCRdb holds only the in-frame ones, with some missing. Of 20,000 or so clones in the sample, 89% were seen once. The rearrangement uses TRBV5-1 and TRBJ1-3; D unresolved. Sequenced material: CD4+ T cells from blood. This TCR came from a human donor with classical Hodgkin lymphoma. CDR3 residues: CASSLAAGRGNTIYF. CDR3 nucleotides: TGCGCCAGCAGCTTGGCCGCCGGGAGGGGAAACACCATATATTTT.